This record concerns one TCR beta chain sequence. What it recognizes is unknown. Assay used: immunoSEQ multiplex PCR; TCRdb lists only in-frame clones, some missing. Of around 86,000 clones listed, 90% are singletons. The data are from a study of T cell responses to AZD1222 COVID-19 vaccine. Study in general: Second doses were pooled across both intervals (about 4 or about 12 weeks). Study results and limitations: Seropositive at baseline were only a handful of AZD1222 recipients.

The germline V gene has CDR1 GTSNPN and CDR2 SVGIG (reference sequence). V lost 0 bases to trimming and J lost 5 bases; unmatched junction nucleotides: 6. This CDR3 is 17 amino acids long. The sequence came from an adult in good health. This chain uses TRBV30 with TRBJ2-5, with TRBD2 identical over 16 bases. The specimen comprised peripheral blood, sampled on day 0 of AZD1222 vaccination. DNA of the CDR3: TGTGCCTGGAGTGTAGGGACTAGCGGGGGGGCCGTTGAGACCCAGTACTTC. It specifies CAWSVGTSGGAVETQYF.